These 27 T cell receptor beta chains came from one sample sequenced in a study of T cell responses to AZD1222 COVID-19 vaccine. Sequenced by immunoSEQ multiplex PCR; TCRdb stores in-frame clones only, minus some. The repertoire consists of 100,000 to 130,000 clones, with roughly 90% occurring once and the leading ten covering 8.5% to 10%. The input for sequencing was peripheral blood, taken 28 days after the second AZD1222 dose. These receptors originate from an adult who received the AZD1222 COVID-19 vaccine.

The rearrangement joins TRBV19 to TRBJ1-2, with TRBD1 as a possible D gene (6 bases). The ends were cut back, 5 bases at V and 7 bases at J, with 20 bases in the middle. There are 15 residues in the CDR3. In germline, CDR1 is LNHDA, CDR2 SQIVND (reference sequence). The CDR3 region is CASSDPAGGIGGYTF. The CDR3 nucleotides are TGTGCCAGTAGTGATCCCGCGGGGGGCATCGGTGGCTACACCTTC. The complete variable domain, with remaining parts taken from reference TRBV19 and TRBJ1-2, reads DGGITQSPKYLFRKEGQNVTLSCEQNLNHDAMYWYRQDPGQGLRLIYYSQIVNDFQKGDIAEGYSVSREKKESFPLTVTSAQKNPTAFYLCASSDPAGGIGGYTFGSGTRLTVV.

The CDR3 sequence: CASSQDRGGPNEKLFF. The CDR3 DNA reads as TGTGCCAGCAGCCAAGATCGAGGGGGCCCGAATGAAAAACTGTTTTTT. The chain is built from TRBV4-2 and TRBJ1-4, with TRBD1 identical over 7 bases. This CDR3 region has 16 residues. Losses at the gene ends were 0 bases for V and 5 bases for J; bases not matched to a gene: 6. Germline V CDR1 and CDR2: LGHNA, YNFKEQ.

The chain carries TRBV24-1 and TRBJ2-7; the D is unclear. The germline V gene encodes CDR1 KGHDR and CDR2 SFDVKD. V lost 5 bases and J 1 base, leaving 8 bases between the germline ends. The CDR3 runs to 13 residues. CDR3 sequence (DNA): TGTGCCACCAGTGGACTGCAGTCCTACGAGCAGTACTTC. This translates into CATSGLQSYEQYF.

The CDR3 DNA sequence: TGTGCCAGCAGCGCCGGGGGGACGGAAAAATCCTACGAGCAGTACTTC. It translates to CASSAGGTEKSYEQYF. The chain couples TRBV9 to TRBJ2-7, with 7 bases lining up with TRBD2. Germline V gene sequence: CDR1 SGDLS, CDR2 YYNGEE. There are 16 residues in the CDR3. J lost 1 base, V lost 3 bases, and 10 bases had no gene match. The full variable domain, rest sourced from reference TRBV9 and TRBJ2-7, is DSGVTQTPKHLITATGQRVTLRCSPRSGDLSVYWYQQSLDQGLQFLIQYYNGEERAKGNILERFSAQQFPDLHSELNLSSLELGDSALYFCASSAGGTEKSYEQYFGPGTRLTVT.

This clone was seen a few times. The rearrangement links TRBV4-1 to TRBJ1-1; D not resolved. CDR3 length equals 13 residues. V was shortened by 0 bases and J by 1 base, with 3 bases between the two germline ends. CDR1 is MGHRA, CDR2 YSYEKL, per germline. This chain's CDR3 is CASSQDWNTEAFF. In DNA form, the CDR3 reads TGCGCCAGCAGCCAAGATTGGAACACTGAAGCTTTCTTT.

The chain is built from TRBV7-8 and TRBJ2-7, with 8 bases identical to TRBD1. This CDR3 has 15 amino acids. V lost 5 bases to trimming and J lost 2 bases; unmatched junction nucleotides: 8. Per the germline V gene, CDR1 is SGHVS and CDR2 is FQNEAQ. Written as DNA, the CDR3 is TGTGCCAGCAGCCAAACCGGGACAGGAGCCTACGAGCAGTACTTC. Translating it yields CASSQTGTGAYEQYF.

This chain uses TRBV7-8 with TRBJ2-3, with D tentatively TRBD2 (5 bases). Trimming left V 1 base short and J 4 bases short, with 21 bases between. This CDR3 has 18 amino acids. Germline values: CDR1 SGHVS, CDR2 FQNEAQ. The CDR3 sequence is CASSLVSARGLVADTQYF. For the CDR3, the DNA is TGTGCCAGCAGCTTAGTTTCGGCTAGAGGGTTGGTCGCAGATACGCAGTATTTT.

The chain is built from TRBV5-1 and TRBJ1-6; D is undetermined. The CDR3 is 16 amino acids. Germline V gene sequence: CDR1 SGHRS, CDR2 YFSETQ. V lost 0 bases and J 8 bases, leaving 15 bases between the germline ends. The CDR3 region is CASSLGRAGYDSPLHF. In DNA form, the CDR3 reads TGCGCCAGCAGCTTGGGGAGGGCGGGATATGATTCACCCCTCCACTTT.

The genes are TRBV29-1 and TRBJ1-1, with TRBD1 identical over 10 bases. Germline lookup yields CDR1 SQVTM and CDR2 ANQGSEA. This CDR3 contains 16 residues. J gave up 4 bases and V 4 bases, and 12 bases lay outside the gene matches. The CDR3 sequence: CSVGAAFGTGVTEAFF. In DNA, the CDR3 is TGCAGCGTTGGGGCGGCATTTGGGACAGGGGTCACTGAAGCTTTCTTT. The full variable domain, in which reference TRBV29-1 and TRBJ1-1 provide the parts outside the CDR3, is SAVISQKPSRDICQRGTSLTIQCQVDSQVTMMFWYRQQPGQSLTLIATANQGSEATYESGFVIDKFPISRPNLTFSTLTVSNMSPEDSSIYLCSVGAAFGTGVTEAFFGQGTRLTVV.

The chain couples TRBV7-2 to TRBJ1-2; D may be TRBD1 (5 bases). The V gene's germline CDR1 is SGHTA and CDR2 FQGNSA. This CDR3 is 12 amino acids long. The V gene lost 10 bases and the J gene lost 6 bases, with 15 bases spanning the gap. The CDR3 protein is CATRGDSHGYTF. The CDR3 nucleotides read TGTGCCACCCGGGGTGACAGCCATGGCTACACCTTC. The full variable domain, in which reference TRBV7-2 and TRBJ1-2 provide the parts outside the CDR3, is GAGVSQSPSNKVTEKGKDVELRCDPISGHTALYWYRQSLGQGLEFLIYFQGNSAPDKSGLPSDRFSAERTGGSVSTLTIQRTQQEDSAVYLCATRGDSHGYTFGSGTRLTVV.

This rearrangement joins TRBV10-1 to TRBJ1-1; a possible D gene is TRBD1 (5 bases). The CDR3 runs 12 residues. In germline, CDR1 is WNHNN, CDR2 SYGVQD (reference sequence). V was pared by 5 bases and J by 2 bases, with 6 bases between. The CDR3 loop reads CASSQGNTEAFF. The CDR3 nucleotides read TGCGCCAGCAGTCAGGGAAACACTGAAGCTTTCTTT.

This clone was observed once. The J gene is TRBJ2-3, the V gene TRBV15; 11 positions match TRBD2. Per germline, CDR1 LNHNV and CDR2 YYDKDF (reference sequence). V trimming: 2 bases; J trimming: 10 bases; junction bases outside the gene matches: 11. The CDR3 totals 16 residues. This CDR3 is CATSRLSGGAGGAQYF. In DNA form, the CDR3 reads TGTGCCACCAGCAGACTTAGCGGGGGGGCCGGAGGGGCGCAGTATTTT.

This chain joins TRBV29-1 and TRBJ1-4; TRBD1 agrees at 8 bases. V dropped 7 bases and J dropped 8; count of bases not matched to a gene: 6. There are 12 residues in the CDR3. CDR1 is SQVTM, CDR2 ANQGSEA, per germline. The CDR3 loop is CSAGQGGEKLFF. DNA of the CDR3: TGCAGCGCTGGACAGGGTGGAGAAAAACTGTTTTTT. Using reference TRBV29-1 and TRBJ1-4 for the parts outside the CDR3, the full variable domain is SAVISQKPSRDICQRGTSLTIQCQVDSQVTMMFWYRQQPGQSLTLIATANQGSEATYESGFVIDKFPISRPNLTFSTLTVSNMSPEDSSIYLCSAGQGGEKLFFGSGTQLSVL.

This chain uses TRBV7-2 with TRBJ2-5; 11 bases are a match to TRBD2. The V and J ends lost 5 bases and 5 bases, in that order; junction bases with no gene match: 7. The CDR3 spans 15 residues. CDR1 SGHTA and CDR2 FQGNSA come from the germline V gene. The CDR3 bases are TGTGCCAGCAGCCAGATGGCTAGCGGGGGGGAGACCCAGTACTTC. It yields the protein CASSQMASGGETQYF. The full variable domain, in which reference TRBV7-2 and TRBJ2-5 provide the parts outside the CDR3, is GAGVSQSPSNKVTEKGKDVELRCDPISGHTALYWYRQSLGQGLEFLIYFQGNSAPDKSGLPSDRFSAERTGGSVSTLTIQRTQQEDSAVYLCASSQMASGGETQYFGPGTRLLVL.

The rearrangement joins TRBV3-1 (or the pseudogene TRBV3-2) to TRBJ1-5; TRBD1 might be the D (5 bases). Germline V gene sequence: CDR1 LGHDT, CDR2 YNNKEL (reference sequence). The V and J ends lost 4 bases and 6 bases respectively, with 13 bases between them. This CDR3 is built from 14 residues. The DNA for the CDR3 is TGTGCCAGCAGCCCGGGACGGGTAACTCAGCCCCAGCATTTT. Its protein product is CASSPGRVTQPQHF.

This chain connects TRBV19 to TRBJ2-1; D unresolved. CDR1 is LNHDA and CDR2 is SQIVND in the germline V gene (reference sequence). V was shortened by 5 bases and J by 9 bases, with 8 bases between the two germline ends. The CDR3 has 11 amino acids. CDR3 protein: CASSLASEQFF. CDR3 DNA: TGTGCCAGTAGTCTGGCGAGTGAGCAGTTCTTC.

As to this clone: Compared with germline, one end of the junction differs, possibly owing to a read error. J is TRBJ1-3 and V is TRBV19; D is undetermined. The V gene's germline CDR1 is LNHDA and CDR2 SQIVND (reference sequence). CDR3 length equals 11 residues. This CDR3 reads CASRMGNTIYF. The CDR3 DNA sequence: TGTGCGAGTAGGATGGGAAACACCATATATTTT.

The gene calls are TRBV10-2 and TRBJ2-7; no reliable D call. The germline V gene encodes CDR1 WSHSY and CDR2 SAAADI. This CDR3 contains 12 residues. With 6 bases removed from V and 4 bases from J, the gap between germline ends came to 10 bases. CDR3 protein: CASRDYGYEQYF. Here the CDR3 DNA reads TGCGCCAGCAGGGATTATGGGTACGAGCAGTACTTC.

The genes are TRBV30 and TRBJ2-4; 8 bases map to TRBD1. This CDR3 region has 16 residues. With V trimmed by 0 bases and J by 0 bases, 4 bases remained unmatched. Germline V gene lookup returns CDR1 GTSNPN and CDR2 SVGIG (reference sequence). The CDR3 coding sequence is TGTGCCTGGAGTGTATCGACAGGGGTAGCCAAAAACATTCAGTACTTC. Translation gives CAWSVSTGVAKNIQYF.

V is TRBV2 and J is TRBJ2-7; tentatively, D is TRBD2 (7 bases). Germline-derived CDR1 and CDR2 are SNHLY and FYNNEI. V shed 8 bases and J shed 6 bases, with 17 bases lying between them. The CDR3 totals 13 residues. The CDR3 sequence is CASSILGGAEQYF. In nucleotides, the CDR3 is TGTGCCAGCTCGATATTGGGGGGGGCCGAGCAGTACTTC. The full variable domain, with the rest looked up from reference TRBV2 and TRBJ2-7, is EPEVTQTPSHQVTQMGQEVILRCVPISNHLYFYWYRQILGQKVEFLVSFYNNEISEKSEIFDDQFSVERPDGSNFTLKIRSTKLEDSAMYFCASSILGGAEQYFGPGTRLTVT.

The chain recombines TRBV19 with TRBJ2-7; D unclear. There are 15 residues in the CDR3. Germline CDR1 and CDR2: LNHDA and SQIVND (reference sequence). The V end was cut by 5 bases, the J end by 1 base, with 15 bases between. Here the CDR3 reads CASSVNLGPSYEQYF. DNA for the CDR3: TGTGCCAGTAGTGTCAATCTCGGGCCATCCTACGAGCAGTACTTC. Variable domain in full (rest from reference TRBV19 and TRBJ2-7): DGGITQSPKYLFRKEGQNVTLSCEQNLNHDAMYWYRQDPGQGLRLIYYSQIVNDFQKGDIAEGYSVSREKKESFPLTVTSAQKNPTAFYLCASSVNLGPSYEQYFGPGTRLTVT.

V and J are TRBV9 and TRBJ2-3; 9 bases map to TRBD1. Germline V lookup: CDR1 SGDLS, CDR2 YYNGEE. This CDR3 is built from 17 residues. V trimming: 0 bases; J trimming: 0 bases; junction bases outside the gene matches: 5. The CDR3 nucleotides are TGTGCCAGCAGCGTAGATGGGACAGGGAGTAGCACAGATACGCAGTATTTT. Protein sequence: CASSVDGTGSSTDTQYF.

The genes are TRBV30 and TRBJ1-2, with a tentative D call TRBD1 (5 bases). Germline loops: CDR1 GTSNPN, CDR2 SVGIG (reference sequence). The CDR3 contains 13 residues. Trimming took 8 bases from V and 3 from J, leaving 16 bases between them. The CDR3 nucleotides are TGTGCCCGCAGGGCTGCGGGGGACTATGGCTACACCTTC. It encodes CARRAAGDYGYTF.

The V call is TRBV3-1 (or the pseudogene TRBV3-2), the J call TRBJ2-7; no clear D. CDR1 is LGHDT and CDR2 is YNNKEL in the germline V gene (reference sequence). This CDR3 spans 15 amino acids. The germline V and J ends were trimmed by 4 bases and 0 bases, with 13 bases remaining between them. As DNA, the CDR3 is TGTGCCAGCAGCCTCGAACGGACGACCTCCTACGAGCAGTACTTC. It translates to CASSLERTTSYEQYF.

This chain joins TRBV7-3 and TRBJ2-2; 10 bases map to TRBD2. The CDR3 spans 16 residues. The junction had 8 bases not matched to a gene; V was cut back by 5 bases and J by 5 bases. The germline CDR1 and CDR2 sequences are SGHTA and FQGTGA. The CDR3 coding sequence is TGTGCCAGCAGCGCCCGGACTAGCGGAACAACCGGGGAGCTGTTTTTT. This sequence encodes CASSARTSGTTGELFF.

The rearrangement uses TRBV4-1 and TRBJ2-7, with D perhaps matching TRBD2 (6 bases). Germline assignment: CDR1 MGHRA and CDR2 YSYEKL. This CDR3 has 17 residues. V was cut by 1 base and J by 3 bases, with 19 bases left in between. CDR3: CASSQGRGTEVNYEQYF. CDR3 DNA: TGCGCCAGCAGCCAAGGTCGGGGGACGGAAGTTAACTACGAGCAGTACTTC.

The chain uses TRBV5-1 and TRBJ2-1; 14 nucleotides align to TRBD2. With V trimmed by 7 bases and J by 0 bases, 6 bases remained unmatched. The CDR3 length is 17 residues. Germline V gene sequence: CDR1 SGHRS, CDR2 YFSETQ. The CDR3: CASAGLAGASSYNEQFF. DNA of the CDR3: TGCGCCAGCGCGGGACTAGCGGGGGCGAGCTCCTACAATGAGCAGTTCTTC.